The next 15 T cell receptor beta chains were all read from a single sample in a study of T cell responses to AZD1222 COVID-19 vaccine. This table comes from immunoSEQ multiplex PCR, and its TCRdb copy is limited to in-frame clones, with some not included. The sample has 90,000 to 120,000 clones, roughly 92% seen once. Source: peripheral blood, taken on day 0 of AZD1222 vaccination. Receptors were obtained from an adult in good health.

V gene TRBV5-1 combines with J gene TRBJ1-1; no definite D call. The length of the CDR3 is 13 residues. V lost 4 bases and J lost 1, with 8 bases in between. Germline CDR1 SGHRS, CDR2 YFSETQ. This chain's CDR3 is CASSNAGNTEAFF. Here the CDR3 DNA reads TGCGCCAGCAGCAACGCCGGGAACACTGAAGCTTTCTTT.

The J gene is TRBJ2-6, the V gene TRBV7-9; unclear D gene. V gave up 8 bases and J gave up 0 bases, with 5 bases separating them. This CDR3 is 13 amino acids long. The germline V gene encodes CDR1 SEHNR and CDR2 FQNEAQ (reference sequence). As DNA, the CDR3 is TGTGCCAGCTTGGTCTCTGGGGCCAACGTCCTGACTTTC. It codes for CASLVSGANVLTF.

The genes are TRBV4-2 and TRBJ2-7; 9 bases are a match to TRBD2. The germline CDR1 and CDR2 sequences are LGHNA and YNFKEQ. The CDR3 length is 16 residues. V shed 1 base and J 5 bases; nucleotides not matched to a gene: 9. CDR3: CASSQVGGGRADEQYF. CDR3 nucleotides: TGTGCCAGCAGCCAAGTCGGCGGCGGGAGGGCGGACGAGCAGTACTTC.

This sequence joins TRBV15 and TRBJ1-2; D may be TRBD1 (5 bases). CDR1 LNHNV and CDR2 YYDKDF come from the germline V gene (reference sequence). Trimming pared 8 bases from V and 6 bases from J, leaving 13 bases between. This CDR3 comprises 12 residues. CDR3 nucleotides: TGTGCCACCTCCGCAGGGAGGGATGGCTACACCTTC. Translating it yields CATSAGRDGYTF.

This chain links TRBV7-2 with TRBJ2-3, with D maybe TRBD1 (6 bases). This CDR3 comprises 14 residues. CDR1 is SGHTA and CDR2 is FQGNSA in the germline V gene. V was cut by 5 bases and J by 5 bases, with 14 bases left in between. The CDR3 here is CASSPQQGIDTQYF. As DNA, the CDR3 is TGTGCCAGCAGCCCACAGCAGGGGATAGATACGCAGTATTTT.

The chain recombines TRBV13 with TRBJ1-2; TRBD1 matches 7 bases. Germline CDR1 reads PRHDT; CDR2 reads FYEKMQ (reference sequence). V lost 5 bases to trimming and J lost 0 bases; unmatched junction nucleotides: 9. The CDR3 runs 16 residues. CDR3 amino acids: CASSHGGQLSNYGYTF. The CDR3 DNA reads TGTGCCAGCAGCCACGGGGGACAGCTTTCTAACTATGGCTACACCTTC.

The chain recombines TRBV9 with TRBJ1-2, with D perhaps matching TRBD1 (6 bases). Germline loops: CDR1 SGDLS, CDR2 YYNGEE. The CDR3 is 14 amino acids. V was shortened by 3 bases and J by 5 bases, with 14 bases between the two germline ends. The CDR3 coding sequence is TGTGCCAGCAGCGGCAGCGGGGGCCCATATGGCTACACCTTC. This gives the protein CASSGSGGPYGYTF. The entire variable domain, with the rest obtained from reference TRBV9 and TRBJ1-2, is as follows: DSGVTQTPKHLITATGQRVTLRCSPRSGDLSVYWYQQSLDQGLQFLIQYYNGEERAKGNILERFSAQQFPDLHSELNLSSLELGDSALYFCASSGSGGPYGYTFGSGTRLTVV.

The chain links TRBV5-6 to TRBJ2-3; D may be TRBD2 (6 bases). V was shortened by 1 base and J by 1 base, with 13 bases between the two germline ends. CDR3 length: 16 residues. Germline assignment: CDR1 SGHDT and CDR2 YYEEEE. CDR3 DNA sequence: TGTGCCAGCAGCTTGTTGGTGACTAGGGGCACAGATACGCAGTATTTT. It translates to CASSLLVTRGTDTQYF.

The V and J genes are TRBV7-8 and TRBJ2-3; 7 bases are shared with TRBD2. Germline CDR1 SGHVS, CDR2 FQNEAQ. V shed 2 bases and J 3 bases; nucleotides not matched to a gene: 5. The CDR3 sequence is 15 residues long. The CDR3 DNA reads as TGTGCCAGCAGCTTATGGGCGGGAGAGACAGATACGCAGTATTTT. This codes for CASSLWAGETDTQYF.

The rearrangement links TRBV25-1 to TRBJ2-7, with 7 nucleotides matching TRBD2. CDR3 length equals 13 residues. V dropped 6 bases and J dropped 7; count of bases not matched to a gene: 9. CDR1 and CDR2 (germline): MGHDK, SYGVNS. DNA of the CDR3: TGTGCCAGCAGAAGTCTAGCGGAGGGGGAGCAGTACTTC. Its protein product is CASRSLAEGEQYF.

This clone was detected once. The chain recombines TRBV5-4 with TRBJ1-2; 9 nucleotides match TRBD1. The germline CDR1 and CDR2 sequences are SGHNT and YYREEE (reference sequence). The V gene end was trimmed by 4 bases and the J gene end by 8 bases; junction bases not matched to a gene: 9. The CDR3 contains 14 residues. The DNA of the CDR3 is TGTGCCAGCAGCCTAGGGGGGACAGGGAGAGGCTACACCTTC. The encoded protein is CASSLGGTGRGYTF. Complete variable domain (other parts from reference TRBV5-4 and TRBJ1-2): ETGVTQSPTHLIKTRGQQVTLRCSSQSGHNTVSWYQQALGQGPQFIFQYYREEENGRGNFPPRFSGLQFPNYSSELNVNALELDDSALYLCASSLGGTGRGYTFGSGTRLTVV.

The chain is built from TRBV20-1 and TRBJ2-1; D tentatively reads TRBD1 or TRBD2 (6 bases each). The CDR3 loop spans 12 amino acids. CDR1 is DFQATT and CDR2 is SNEGSKA in the germline V gene (reference sequence). Trimming shortened V by 3 bases and J by 7 bases, and 10 bases separated the two germline ends. CDR3 region: CSASQGRNEQFF. The CDR3 DNA is TGCAGTGCTAGTCAGGGGAGGAATGAGCAGTTCTTC.

V gene TRBV5-1 combines with J gene TRBJ1-1; 8 positions match TRBD1. CDR1 and CDR2 (germline): SGHRS, YFSETQ. The CDR3 extends over 15 amino acids. The V and J ends lost 0 bases and 4 bases, in that order; junction bases with no gene match: 5. The DNA for the CDR3 is TGCGCCAGCAGCTTGGTCCCAGGGGGCGGCACTGAAGCTTTCTTT. This translates into CASSLVPGGGTEAFF.

The chain has TRBV3-1 (or the pseudogene TRBV3-2) and TRBJ1-2; D is perhaps TRBD1 (5 bases). CDR1 and CDR2 from the germline V gene are LGHDT and YNNKEL (reference sequence). The CDR3 is 14 amino acids. Trimming left V 3 bases short and J 5 bases short, with 13 bases between. CDR3 DNA: TGTGCCAGCAGCCAGGGACCCGCGAGGTATGGCTACACCTTC. Residues: CASSQGPARYGYTF.

The chain combines TRBV5-1 with TRBJ1-2; 12 nucleotides align to TRBD1. Germline values: CDR1 SGHRS, CDR2 YFSETQ. The CDR3 contains 15 residues. V lost 4 bases and J lost 3; bases outside the gene matches: 4. CDR3: CASSVGTGGHYGYTF. The CDR3 DNA reads TGCGCCAGCAGCGTGGGGACAGGGGGCCACTATGGCTACACCTTC.